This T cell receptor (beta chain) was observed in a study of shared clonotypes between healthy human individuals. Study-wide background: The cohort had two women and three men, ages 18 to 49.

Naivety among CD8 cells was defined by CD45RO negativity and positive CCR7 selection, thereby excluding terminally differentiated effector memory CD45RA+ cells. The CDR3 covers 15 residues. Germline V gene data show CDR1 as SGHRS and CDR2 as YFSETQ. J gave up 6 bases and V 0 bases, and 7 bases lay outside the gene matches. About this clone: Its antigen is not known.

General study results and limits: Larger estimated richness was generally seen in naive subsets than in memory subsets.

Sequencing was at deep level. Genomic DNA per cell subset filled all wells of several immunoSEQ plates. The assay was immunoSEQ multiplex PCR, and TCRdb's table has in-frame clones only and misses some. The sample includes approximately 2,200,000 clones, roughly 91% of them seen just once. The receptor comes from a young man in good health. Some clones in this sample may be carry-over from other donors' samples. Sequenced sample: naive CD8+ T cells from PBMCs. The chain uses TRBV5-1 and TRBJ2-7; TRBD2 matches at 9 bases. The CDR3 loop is CASSLADSGRSEQYF. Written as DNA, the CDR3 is TGCGCCAGCAGCTTGGCCGATAGCGGGAGAAGCGAGCAGTACTTC.